This T cell receptor (beta chain) was sequenced for a study of blood T cells in healthy people across ages. General observations from the study: Per million T cells, the diversity of TCR beta decreased roughly linearly as age advanced.

A second roughly 7 to 12 cycle PCR used barcoded and J-beta primers. TCRdb used MiXCR to reprocess the 5' RACE reads, holding one entry per CDR3 protein. The data hold approximately 1,000,000 distinct CDR3 sequences, with 45% observed a single time. Germline-derived CDR1 and CDR2 are DFQATT and SNEGSKA (reference sequence). V was clipped by 6 bases and J by 4 bases, with 19 bases between them. The CDR3 sequence is 14 residues long. Regarding this clonotype: Its antigen remains unknown.

The sample taken for sequencing was blood. The V and J genes are TRBV20-1 and TRBJ2-7; the D is unclear. The TCR originated in a woman in her fifties or sixties in good health. The CDR3 loop reads CSAEEGTDLYEQYF. The CDR3 DNA reads TGCAGTGCCGAAGAAGGAACAGACCTGTACGAGCAGTACTTC.